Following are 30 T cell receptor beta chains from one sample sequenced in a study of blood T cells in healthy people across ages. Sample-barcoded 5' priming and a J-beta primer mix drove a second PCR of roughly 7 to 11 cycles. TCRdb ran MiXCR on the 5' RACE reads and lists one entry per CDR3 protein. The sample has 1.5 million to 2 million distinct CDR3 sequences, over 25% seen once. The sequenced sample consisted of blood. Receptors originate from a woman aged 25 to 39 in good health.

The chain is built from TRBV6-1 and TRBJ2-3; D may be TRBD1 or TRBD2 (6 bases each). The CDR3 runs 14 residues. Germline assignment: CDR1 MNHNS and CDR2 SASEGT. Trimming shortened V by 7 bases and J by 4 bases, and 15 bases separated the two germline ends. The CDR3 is CASNSRGGPDTQYF. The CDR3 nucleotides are TGTGCCAGCAATAGCAGGGGAGGTCCAGATACGCAGTATTTT.

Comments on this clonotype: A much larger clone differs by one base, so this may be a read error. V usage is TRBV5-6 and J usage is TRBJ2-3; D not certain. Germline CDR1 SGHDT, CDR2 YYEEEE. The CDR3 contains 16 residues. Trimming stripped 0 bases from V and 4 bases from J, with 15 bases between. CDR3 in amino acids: CASSLAAAVYADTQYF. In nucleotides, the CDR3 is TGTGCCAGCAGCTTGGCCGCTGCTGTATACGCAGATACGCAGTATTTT.

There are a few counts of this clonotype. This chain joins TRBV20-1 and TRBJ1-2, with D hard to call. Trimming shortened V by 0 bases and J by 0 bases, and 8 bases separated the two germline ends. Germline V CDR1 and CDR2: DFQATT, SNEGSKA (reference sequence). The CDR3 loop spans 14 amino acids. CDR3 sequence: CSARDLGANYGYTF. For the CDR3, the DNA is TGCAGTGCTAGAGATTTGGGAGCTAACTATGGCTACACCTTC.

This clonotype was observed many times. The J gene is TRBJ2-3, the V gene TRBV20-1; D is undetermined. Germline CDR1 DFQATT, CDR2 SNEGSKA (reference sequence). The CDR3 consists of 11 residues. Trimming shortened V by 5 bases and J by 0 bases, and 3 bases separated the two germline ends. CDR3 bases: TGCAGTGCTGCTAGCACAGATACGCAGTATTTT. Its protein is CSAASTDTQYF.

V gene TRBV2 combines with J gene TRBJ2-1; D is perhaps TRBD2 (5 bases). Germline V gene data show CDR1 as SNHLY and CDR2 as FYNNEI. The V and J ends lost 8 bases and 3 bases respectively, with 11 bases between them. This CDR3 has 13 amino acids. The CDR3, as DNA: TGTGCCAGCGGGAGACGTATCTACAATGAGCAGTTCTTC. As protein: CASGRRIYNEQFF.

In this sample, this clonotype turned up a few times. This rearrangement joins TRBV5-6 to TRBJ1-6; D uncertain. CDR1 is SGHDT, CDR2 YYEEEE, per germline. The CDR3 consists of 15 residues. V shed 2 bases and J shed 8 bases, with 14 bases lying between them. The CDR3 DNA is TGTGCCAGCAGCTTTACTCCGCCTTGGGATTCACCCCTCCACTTT. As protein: CASSFTPPWDSPLHF.

CDR3 nucleotides: TGTGCCAGCAGTCTACCGGCGGGGGGGCTTTATACGCAGTATTTT. Encoded protein: CASSLPAGGLYTQYF. The chain joins TRBV6-2 or TRBV6-3 to TRBJ2-3; TRBD2 matches at 9 bases. This CDR3 is 15 amino acids long. Germline CDR1 reads MNHEY; CDR2 reads SVGEGT. Trimming at V came to 5 bases and at J to 7 bases, leaving 10 bases not matched to a gene.

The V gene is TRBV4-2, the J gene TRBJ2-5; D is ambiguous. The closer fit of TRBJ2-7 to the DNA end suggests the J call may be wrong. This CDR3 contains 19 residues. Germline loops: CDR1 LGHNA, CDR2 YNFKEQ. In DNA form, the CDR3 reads TGTGCCAGCAGCCAAGATAGTTCCGAGAGGACGGTTTCCCGCTACGAGCAGTACTTC. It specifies CASSQDSSERTVSRYEQYF.

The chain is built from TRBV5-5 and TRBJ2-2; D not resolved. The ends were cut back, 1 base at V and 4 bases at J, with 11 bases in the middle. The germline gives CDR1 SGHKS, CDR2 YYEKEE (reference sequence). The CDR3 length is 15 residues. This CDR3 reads CASSLRYSSTGELFF. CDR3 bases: TGTGCCAGCAGCTTGAGGTATTCTAGCACCGGGGAGCTGTTTTTT.

This chain's CDR3 is CASSRPVPRGGETQYF. The CDR3 bases are TGCGCCAGCAGCCGACCCGTCCCCAGGGGAGGGGAGACCCAGTACTTC. V is TRBV5-1 and J is TRBJ2-5; D may be TRBD2 (7 bases). Trimming took 4 bases from V and 5 from J, leaving 21 bases between them. The CDR3 runs 16 residues. Germline V gene data show CDR1 as SGHRS and CDR2 as YFSETQ.

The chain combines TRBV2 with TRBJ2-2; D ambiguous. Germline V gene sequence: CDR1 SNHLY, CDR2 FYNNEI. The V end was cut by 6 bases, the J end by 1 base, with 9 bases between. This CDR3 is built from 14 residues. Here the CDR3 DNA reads TGTGCCAGCAGGGCCCAAGAGAACACCGGGGAGCTGTTTTTT. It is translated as CASRAQENTGELFF.

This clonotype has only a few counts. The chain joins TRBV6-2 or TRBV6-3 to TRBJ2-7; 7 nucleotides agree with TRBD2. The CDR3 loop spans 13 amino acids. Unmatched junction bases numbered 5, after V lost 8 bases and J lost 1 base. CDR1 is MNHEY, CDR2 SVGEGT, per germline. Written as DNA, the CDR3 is TGTGCCAGCTATTCTAGCGGATCCTACGAGCAGTACTTC. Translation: CASYSSGSYEQYF.

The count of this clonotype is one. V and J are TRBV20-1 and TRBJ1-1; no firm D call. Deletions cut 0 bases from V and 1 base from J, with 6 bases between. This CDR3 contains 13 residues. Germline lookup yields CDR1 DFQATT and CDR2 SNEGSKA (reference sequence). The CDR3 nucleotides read TGCAGTGCTAGAGATCAGAAGAACACTGAAGCTTTCTTT. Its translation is CSARDQKNTEAFF.

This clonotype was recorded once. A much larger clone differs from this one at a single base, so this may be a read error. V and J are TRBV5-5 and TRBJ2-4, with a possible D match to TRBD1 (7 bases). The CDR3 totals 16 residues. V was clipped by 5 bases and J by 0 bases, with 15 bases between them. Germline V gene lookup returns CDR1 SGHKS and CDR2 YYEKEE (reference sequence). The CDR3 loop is CASSYQGGLAKNIQYF. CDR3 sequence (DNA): TGTGCCAGCAGTTATCAGGGGGGCCTAGCCAAAAACATTCAGTACTTC.

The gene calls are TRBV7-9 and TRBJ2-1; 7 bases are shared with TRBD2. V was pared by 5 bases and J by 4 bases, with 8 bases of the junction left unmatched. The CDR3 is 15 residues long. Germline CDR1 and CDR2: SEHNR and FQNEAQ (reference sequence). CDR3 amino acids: CASSRGTNYYNEQFF. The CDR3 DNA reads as TGTGCCAGCAGCCGCGGGACTAATTATTACAATGAGCAGTTCTTC.

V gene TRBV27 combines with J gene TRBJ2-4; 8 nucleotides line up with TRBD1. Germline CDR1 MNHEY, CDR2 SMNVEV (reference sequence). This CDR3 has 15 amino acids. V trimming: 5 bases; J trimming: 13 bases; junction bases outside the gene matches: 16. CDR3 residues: CASSDTGTGLYGQYF. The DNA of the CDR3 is TGTGCCAGCAGTGACACCGGGACAGGACTCTACGGGCAGTACTTC.

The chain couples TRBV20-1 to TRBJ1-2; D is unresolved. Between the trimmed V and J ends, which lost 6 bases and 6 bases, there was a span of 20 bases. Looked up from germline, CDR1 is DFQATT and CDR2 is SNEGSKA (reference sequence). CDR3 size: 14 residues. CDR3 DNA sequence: TGCAGTGCCCCGCCCGGCCGGGCACAAGATGGCTACACCTTC. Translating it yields CSAPPGRAQDGYTF.

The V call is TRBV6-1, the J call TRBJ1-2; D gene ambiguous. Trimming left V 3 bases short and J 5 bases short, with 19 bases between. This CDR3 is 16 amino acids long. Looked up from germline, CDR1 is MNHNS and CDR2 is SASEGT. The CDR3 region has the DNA TGTGCCAGCAGTGATACTTCCAGATACCTCCATTATGGCTACACCTTC. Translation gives CASSDTSRYLHYGYTF.

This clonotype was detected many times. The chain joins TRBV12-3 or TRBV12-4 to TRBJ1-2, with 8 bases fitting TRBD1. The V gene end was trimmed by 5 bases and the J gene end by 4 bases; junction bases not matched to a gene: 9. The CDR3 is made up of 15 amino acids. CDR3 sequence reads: CASSPAGGQAYGYTF. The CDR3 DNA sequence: TGTGCCAGCAGTCCCGCCGGGGGACAGGCCTATGGCTACACCTTC.

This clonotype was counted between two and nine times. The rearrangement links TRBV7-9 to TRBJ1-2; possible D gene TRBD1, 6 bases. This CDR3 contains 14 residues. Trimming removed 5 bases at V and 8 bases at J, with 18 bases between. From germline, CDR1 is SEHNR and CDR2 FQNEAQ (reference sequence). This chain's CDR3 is CASSVFTGADGYTF. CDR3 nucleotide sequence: TGTGCCAGCAGCGTATTCACGGGGGCAGACGGCTACACCTTC.

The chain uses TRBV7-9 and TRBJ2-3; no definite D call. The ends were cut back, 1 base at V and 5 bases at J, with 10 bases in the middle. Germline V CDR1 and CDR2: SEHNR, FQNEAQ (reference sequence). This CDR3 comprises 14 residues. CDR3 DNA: TGTGCCAGCAGCTTAGTTGCAAATCAAGATACGCAGTATTTT. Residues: CASSLVANQDTQYF.

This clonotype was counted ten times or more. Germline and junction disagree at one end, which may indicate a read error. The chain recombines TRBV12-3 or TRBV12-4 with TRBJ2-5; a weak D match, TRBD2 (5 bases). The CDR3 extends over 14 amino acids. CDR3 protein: CASSPWTGQETQYF. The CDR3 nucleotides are TGCGCCAGCAGCCCCTGGACTGGACAAGAGACCCAGTACTTC.

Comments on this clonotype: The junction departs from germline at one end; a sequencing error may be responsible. The CDR3 DNA is TGTGCCAGCAGGGAAGCACTAGCGGGATACAGCGAGCAGTACTTC. Protein: CASREALAGYSEQYF. The rearrangement uses TRBV2 and TRBJ2-5; 10 positions match TRBD2. The closer fit of TRBJ2-7 to the DNA end suggests the J call may be wrong. Germline CDR1 and CDR2: SNHLY and FYNNEI. This CDR3 spans 15 amino acids.

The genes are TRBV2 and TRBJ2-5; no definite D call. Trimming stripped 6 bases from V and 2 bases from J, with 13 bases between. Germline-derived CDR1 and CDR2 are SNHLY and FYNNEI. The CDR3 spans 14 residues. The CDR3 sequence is CASRLNGPQETQYF. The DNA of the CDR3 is TGTGCCAGCAGACTGAACGGGCCACAAGAGACCCAGTACTTC.

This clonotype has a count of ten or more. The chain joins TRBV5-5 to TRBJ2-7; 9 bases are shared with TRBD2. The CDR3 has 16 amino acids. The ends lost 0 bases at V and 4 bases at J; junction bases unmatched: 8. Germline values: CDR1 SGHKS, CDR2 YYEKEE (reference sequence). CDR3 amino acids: CASSLELSGRMYEQYF. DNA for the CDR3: TGTGCCAGCAGCTTGGAACTTAGCGGGAGAATGTACGAGCAGTACTTC.

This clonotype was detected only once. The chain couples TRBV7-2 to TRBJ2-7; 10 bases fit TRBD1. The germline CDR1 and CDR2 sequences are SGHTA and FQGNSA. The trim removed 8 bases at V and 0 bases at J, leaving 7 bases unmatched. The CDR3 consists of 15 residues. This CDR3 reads CASGLDRGHSYEQYF. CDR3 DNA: TGTGCCAGCGGCCTAGACAGGGGGCACTCCTACGAGCAGTACTTC.

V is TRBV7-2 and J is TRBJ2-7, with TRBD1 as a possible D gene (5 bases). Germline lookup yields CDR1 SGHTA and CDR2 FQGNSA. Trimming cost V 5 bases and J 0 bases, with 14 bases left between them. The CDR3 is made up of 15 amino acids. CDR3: CASSQGAQVSYEQYF. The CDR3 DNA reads TGTGCCAGCAGCCAAGGGGCGCAAGTCTCCTACGAGCAGTACTTC.

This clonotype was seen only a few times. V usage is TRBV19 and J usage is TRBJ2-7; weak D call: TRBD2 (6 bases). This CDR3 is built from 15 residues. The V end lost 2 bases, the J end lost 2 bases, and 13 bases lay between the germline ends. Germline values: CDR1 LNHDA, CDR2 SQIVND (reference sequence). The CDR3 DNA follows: TGTGCCAGTAGTATATACGGGGGAGCAACCTACGAGCAGTACTTC. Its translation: CASSIYGGATYEQYF.

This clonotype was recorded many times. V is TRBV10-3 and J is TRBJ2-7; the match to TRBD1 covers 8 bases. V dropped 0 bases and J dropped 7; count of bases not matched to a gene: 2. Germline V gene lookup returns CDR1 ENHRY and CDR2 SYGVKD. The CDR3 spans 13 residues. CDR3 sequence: CAISESTGVEQYF. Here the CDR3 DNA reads TGTGCCATCAGTGAGTCGACAGGGGTGGAGCAGTACTTC.

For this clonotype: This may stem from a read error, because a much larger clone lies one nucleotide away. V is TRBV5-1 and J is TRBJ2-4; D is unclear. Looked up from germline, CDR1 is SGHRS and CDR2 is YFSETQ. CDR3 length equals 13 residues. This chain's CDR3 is CASKELAKSIQYF. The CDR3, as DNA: TGCGCCAGCAAGGAGTTGGCCAAAAGCATTCAGTACTTC.